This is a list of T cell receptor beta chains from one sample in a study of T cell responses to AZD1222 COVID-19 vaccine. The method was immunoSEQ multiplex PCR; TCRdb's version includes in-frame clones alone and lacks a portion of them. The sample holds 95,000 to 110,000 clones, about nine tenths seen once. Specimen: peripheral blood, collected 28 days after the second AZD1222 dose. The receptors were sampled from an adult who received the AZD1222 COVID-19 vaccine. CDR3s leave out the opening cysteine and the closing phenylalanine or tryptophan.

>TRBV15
ATSREGYGYT
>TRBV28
ASSSPQGRVYGYT
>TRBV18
ASSPKAGVTEQF
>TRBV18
ASSPGQNYGYT
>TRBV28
ANQKEGPHNEQF
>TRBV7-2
ASSSTVKPYGYT
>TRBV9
ASSVDGNTIY
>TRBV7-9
ASSLDIGQPQH
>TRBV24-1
ATSDEGLNEQF
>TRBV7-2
ASSPSRDNYGYT
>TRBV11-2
ASSLSPAGPPTDTQY
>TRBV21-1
ASSTIPPRDRGYTEAF
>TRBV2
ASSDEQGGTYEQY
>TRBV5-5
ASSVQSGDYGYT
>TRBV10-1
ARHTGVSNQPQH
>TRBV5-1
ASSFAGQGTGGELF
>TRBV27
ASRPTTGELF
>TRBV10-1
ASSDALAGKDTQY
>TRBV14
ASSQDPIYEQY
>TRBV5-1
ASSWSTGATNEKLF
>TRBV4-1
ASSQEGRGQPQH
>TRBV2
ASSRQGEDGYT
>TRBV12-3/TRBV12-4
ASRSTNNEQF
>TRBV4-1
ASSQRSHQNTGELF
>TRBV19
ASSIRRGDSKRAF
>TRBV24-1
ATSYPLNRGGSDTQY
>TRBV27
ASSRTGNYEQY
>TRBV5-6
ASSLGRFGSDSPLH
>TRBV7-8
ASSLDSKNIQY
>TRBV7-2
ASSLGSVAADTQY
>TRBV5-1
ASSLPEGQGEQY
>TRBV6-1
ASSEWTGDVETQY
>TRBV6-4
ASSIGSGTDTQY
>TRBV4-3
ASSQGGGGIGNTIY
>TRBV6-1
ASSEVANSPLH
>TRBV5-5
ASSLASTGAPNQPQH
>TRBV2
ATQPTVASRTQY
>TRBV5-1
ASSRGQNTGELF
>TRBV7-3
ASSFGILAGGVTGELF
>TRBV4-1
ASSQMLGTGYEKLF
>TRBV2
ASSLAGRLGTGELF
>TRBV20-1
SASISGRTDTQY
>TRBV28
ASTPLREILEQY
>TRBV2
ASSQYETQY
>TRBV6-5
ASSYSTLGNTIY
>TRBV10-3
AIRGDERLSYEQY
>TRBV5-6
ASSLVGRGNTEAF
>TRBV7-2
ATSRGVDNEQF
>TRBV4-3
ASSQEEGGEGFEQF
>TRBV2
ASMRTGGLETQY
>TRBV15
ATRPGQGVQPQH
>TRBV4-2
ASSQLRDLTGELF
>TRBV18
ASSQTVGTGDYGYT
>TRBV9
ASSDRDSNQPQH